The 2 T cell receptor beta chains below were found in one sample sequenced in a study of blood T cell repertoires in COVID-19. Assay used: immunoSEQ multiplex PCR; TCRdb lists only in-frame clones, some missing. The table includes about 87,000 clones, around nine tenths detected once. Sequenced: peripheral blood. Every receptor here comes from a man between 35 and 55 years old with acute or convalescent COVID-19.

The genes are TRBV5-1 and TRBJ2-2; D is unresolved. The CDR3 contains 16 residues. From germline, CDR1 is SGHRS and CDR2 YFSETQ. V lost 1 base and J 0 bases, leaving 10 bases between the germline ends. The CDR3 nucleotides are TGCGCCAGCAGCTTGTTATCTCTCGCGAACACCGGGGAGCTGTTTTTT. Protein sequence: CASSLLSLANTGELFF.

Turning to this clone: A much larger clone differs from this one at a single base, so this may be a read error. The sample carries other DNA sequences with the same CDR3. J is TRBJ1-2 and V is TRBV2; the match to TRBD1 covers 10 bases. The CDR3 consists of 13 residues. Germline CDR1 and CDR2: SNHLY and FYNNEI. The CDR3 spells CASSGDRGDGYTF. The CDR3 DNA follows: TGTGCCAGTAGTGGGGACAGGGGCGATGGCTACACCTTC.